These 17 T cell receptor beta chains were all obtained from the same sample, sequenced in a study of blood T cell repertoires in COVID-19. Profiling relied on immunoSEQ multiplex PCR, and the TCRdb table lists in-frame clones only, not all of them. Among 130,000 to 150,000 clones, roughly 80% were seen once, and the ten largest hold about 39%. Sequences were obtained from peripheral blood. These receptors came from a human donor in a cohort sampled during active COVID-19.

V is TRBV19 and J is TRBJ2-7; D may be TRBD2 (6 bases). V lost 4 bases and J lost 0, with 10 bases in between. The CDR3 is 14 amino acids. Germline V gene data show CDR1 as LNHDA and CDR2 as SQIVND (reference sequence). The CDR3 nucleotides are TGTGCCAGTAGTACCCTGACTAGCTCCTACGAGCAGTACTTC. It translates to CASSTLTSSYEQYF.

This clone has just one count. J is TRBJ2-7 and V is TRBV7-2; D unresolved. CDR1 SGHTA and CDR2 FQGNSA come from the germline V gene. V lost 5 bases to trimming and J lost 3 bases, with 11 bases between them. This CDR3 region has 13 residues. CDR3 in DNA: TGTGCCAGCAGCCCCGACGGCGGCTACGAGCAGTACTTC. Encoded protein: CASSPDGGYEQYF.

V gene TRBV7-3 combines with J gene TRBJ2-3, with TRBD1 as a possible D gene (6 bases). Trimming took off 5 bases at V and 4 bases at J, with 19 bases between the two ends. Germline V lookup: CDR1 SGHTA, CDR2 FQGTGA. The CDR3 is 16 amino acids. CDR3: CASSPRRTHRADTQYF. CDR3 DNA: TGTGCCAGCAGCCCAAGGAGGACCCACAGGGCAGATACGCAGTATTTT.

This clone has a single count. The V and J genes are TRBV4-2 and TRBJ2-7; D might be TRBD2 (6 bases). Trimming took 2 bases from V and 4 from J, leaving 12 bases between them. Germline loops: CDR1 LGHNA, CDR2 YNFKEQ. The CDR3 is 14 amino acids. CDR3 nucleotides: TGTGCCAGCAGCCAACCCTTGGGGGGTTACGAGCAGTACTTC. Encoded protein: CASSQPLGGYEQYF.

This chain connects TRBV13 to TRBJ1-3; perhaps TRBD1 as D (6 bases). V was shortened by 5 bases and J by 2 bases, with 10 bases between the two germline ends. Per the germline V gene, CDR1 is PRHDT and CDR2 is FYEKMQ (reference sequence). The CDR3 consists of 14 residues. Written as DNA, the CDR3 is TGTGCCAGCAGCCGTACAGGGCCTGGAAACACCATATATTTT. Amino acids: CASSRTGPGNTIYF.

This clone was detected only once. The genes are TRBV6-5 and TRBJ2-5; D might be TRBD2 (6 bases). V was shortened by 3 bases and J by 4 bases, with 6 bases between the two germline ends. The germline V gene encodes CDR1 MNHEY and CDR2 SVGAGI. The CDR3 contains 12 residues. The CDR3 here is CASSYSGETQYF. In DNA, the CDR3 is TGTGCCAGCAGTTATAGCGGAGAGACCCAGTACTTC.

The count of this clone is one. The rearrangement joins TRBV15 to TRBJ1-6; TRBD1 might be the D (5 bases). Germline CDR1 is LNHNV and CDR2 is YYDKDF (reference sequence). The CDR3 loop spans 18 amino acids. The V end was cut by 0 bases, the J end by 7 bases, with 19 bases between. DNA for the CDR3: TGTGCCACCAGCAGAGAGACCCCGCGGAGGGGCGCGAATTCACCCCTCCACTTT. This translates into CATSRETPRRGANSPLHF.

V is TRBV11-3 and J is TRBJ1-3; D might be TRBD1 (6 bases). With 2 bases removed from V and 0 bases from J, the gap between germline ends came to 8 bases. Germline V CDR1 and CDR2: SGHNT, YENEEA. CDR3 size: 15 residues. The CDR3 bases are TGTGCCAGCAGCTTAATGGGGGCCTCTGGAAACACCATATATTTT. It codes for CASSLMGASGNTIYF.

V and J are TRBV4-3 and TRBJ1-2; D is possibly TRBD1 (5 bases). Germline assignment: CDR1 LGHNA and CDR2 YSLEER. Trimming removed 3 bases from V and 7 bases from J, with 18 bases in between. This CDR3 spans 15 amino acids. CDR3 sequence (DNA): TGCGCCAGCAGCCATCCAGGGTCCGCGGGGCGTGGCTACACCTTC. Residues: CASSHPGSAGRGYTF.

On this clone itself: The same CDR3 is also encoded by other DNA sequences in this sample. V usage is TRBV19 and J usage is TRBJ2-3; D gene unclear. Germline CDR1 reads LNHDA; CDR2 reads SQIVND (reference sequence). The V end was cut by 6 bases, the J end by 5 bases, with 6 bases between. This CDR3 comprises 11 residues. The CDR3 bases are TGTGCCAGTAGCACGAGAGATACGCAGTATTTT. Translation: CASSTRDTQYF.

V is TRBV5-4 and J is TRBJ2-7; 10 bases fit TRBD1. Germline CDR1 SGHNT, CDR2 YYREEE (reference sequence). The CDR3 is 13 residues long. V trimming: 6 bases; J trimming: 4 bases; junction bases outside the gene matches: 4. This CDR3 reads CASTGTGEYEQYF. The CDR3 region has the DNA TGTGCCAGCACTGGGACAGGGGAGTACGAGCAGTACTTC. The full variable domain, with the rest looked up from reference TRBV5-4 and TRBJ2-7, is ETGVTQSPTHLIKTRGQQVTLRCSSQSGHNTVSWYQQALGQGPQFIFQYYREEENGRGNFPPRFSGLQFPNYSSELNVNALELDDSALYLCASTGTGEYEQYFGPGTRLTVT.

The chain carries TRBV15 and TRBJ1-4; D perhaps matches TRBD1 (6 bases). The germline V gene has CDR1 LNHNV and CDR2 YYDKDF (reference sequence). V was shortened by 6 bases and J by 2 bases, with 7 bases between the two germline ends. The CDR3 loop spans 13 amino acids. The CDR3 nucleotides read TGTGCCACCAGGAGGGGGACTAATGAAAAACTGTTTTTT. Encoded protein: CATRRGTNEKLFF. Supplemented by reference TRBV15 and TRBJ1-4, the full variable domain reads DAMVIQNPRYQVTQFGKPVTLSCSQTLNHNVMYWYQQKSSQAPKLLFHYYDKDFNNEADTPDNFQSRRPNTSFCFLDIRSPGLGDTAMYLCATRRGTNEKLFFGSGTQLSVL.

V and J are TRBV2 and TRBJ2-7; 10 bases are shared with TRBD1. The CDR3 has 14 residues. The germline gives CDR1 SNHLY, CDR2 FYNNEI. The ends lost 4 bases at V and 3 bases at J; junction bases unmatched: 3. The CDR3 DNA follows: TGTGCCAGCAGTGGAGGGACAGGGGTCTACGAGCAGTACTTC. Protein sequence: CASSGGTGVYEQYF.

In its sample, this clone was seen once. CDR3 region: CASSLSISYEQYF. DNA of the CDR3: TGTGCCAGCAGCTTAAGCATCTCCTACGAGCAGTACTTC. J is TRBJ2-7 and V is TRBV7-9; D unresolved. This CDR3 is 13 amino acids long. Trimming shortened V by 2 bases and J by 0 bases, and 5 bases separated the two germline ends. Germline V gene sequence: CDR1 SEHNR, CDR2 FQNEAQ (reference sequence).

This chain joins TRBV6-2 or TRBV6-3 and TRBJ2-3; TRBD1 matches 8 bases. The CDR3 spans 17 residues. Germline values: CDR1 MNHEY, CDR2 SVGEGT. Trimming removed 6 bases from V and 0 bases from J; junction bases left unmatched: 11. In nucleotides, the CDR3 is TGTGCCAGCAGCGCAGGGGGCGTGGGGTCTAGCACAGATACGCAGTATTTT. Translated: CASSAGGVGSSTDTQYF.

The rearrangement uses TRBV4-3 and TRBJ1-5, with D tentatively TRBD1 (5 bases). The ends were cut back, 1 base at V and 1 base at J, with 8 bases in the middle. CDR3 size: 15 residues. Germline lookup yields CDR1 LGHNA and CDR2 YSLEER. The CDR3 nucleotides read TGCGCCAGCAGCCAAGGGGCAGGGAGCAATCAGCCCCAGCATTTT. Encoded protein: CASSQGAGSNQPQHF.

The chain employs TRBV2 and TRBJ1-1, with D possibly being TRBD1 (5 bases). Looked up from germline, CDR1 is SNHLY and CDR2 is FYNNEI. Trimming removed 10 bases from V and 4 bases from J, with 13 bases in between. The CDR3 sequence is 12 residues long. The CDR3 nucleotides read TGTGCCATTGATCAGGGCCGCACTGAAGCTTTCTTT. This sequence encodes CAIDQGRTEAFF.